This is a list of T cell receptor beta chains from one sample in a study of shared T cell receptors in the human thymus. TCRdb keeps only in-frame clones here, not all; method: immunoSEQ multiplex PCR. This sample has about 380,000 clones, with about 95% found just once. The source material was thymocytes. The receptors here all came from a human donor. The CDR3 runs from the conserved cysteine through the conserved F or W. Fields, in order: CDR3 protein, CDR3 DNA, V gene, J gene, clone size, CDR3 length, D gene. The D gene is left open where the match is weak. Clone size, where shown, is once, few, many, or a class for clones that have expanded.

CASNHRGGARPWEQYF,TGTGCCAGCAACCACCGGGGGGGGGCGCGGCCATGGGAGCAGTACTTC,TRBV28,TRBJ2-7,.,16,TRBD2
CASSFRPEQETQYF,TGTGCCAGTAGTTTTCGGCCGGAGCAAGAGACCCAGTACTTC,TRBV19,TRBJ2-5,.,14,.
CASSPRTSGCTYEQYF,TGTGCCAGCAGCCCCCGGACTAGCGGGTGCACCTACGAGCAGTACTTC,TRBV21-1,TRBJ2-7,.,16,.
CASSITRTGVLTDTQYF,TGTGCCAGTAGTATCACCAGGACAGGGGTCCTCACAGATACGCAGTATTTT,TRBV19,TRBJ2-3,.,17,TRBD1
CASSRGQGSDTQYF,TGTGCCAGCAGCCGGGGACAGGGGTCAGATACGCAGTATTTT,TRBV28,TRBJ2-3,.,14,TRBD1
CASGLVRRDYSYNEQFF,TGTGCTAGTGGTTTGGTACGGCGGGACTACTCCTACAATGAGCAGTTCTTC,TRBV12-5,TRBJ2-1,.,17,TRBD2
CASRNGGGSPNEQYF,TGTGCCAGCAGGAACGGTGGCGGGAGCCCCAACGAGCAGTACTTC,TRBV6-1,TRBJ2-7,.,15,TRBD2
CASSQDLGLAGDRSSTDTQYF,TGCGCCAGCAGCCAAGATCTAGGACTAGCGGGGGACCGTAGTAGCACAGATACGCAGTATTTT,TRBV4-3,TRBJ2-3,.,21,TRBD2
CASTLRTEAFF,TGTGCCAGCACCCTGAGGACTGAAGCTTTCTTT,TRBV7-9,TRBJ1-1,.,11,.
CAWRGQGRSYEQYF,TGTGCCTGGAGAGGACAGGGGCGCTCCTACGAGCAGTACTTC,TRBV30,TRBJ2-7,.,14,TRBD1
CAWNREVAGYTF,TGTGCCTGGAACAGGGAGGTAGCTGGCTACACCTTC,TRBV30,TRBJ1-2,.,12,.
CASSLAGSSYEQYF,TGCGCCAGCAGCTTGGCTGGCAGCTCCTACGAGCAGTACTTC,TRBV5-1,TRBJ2-7,.,14,.
CASSGLTGYNEQFF,TGTGCCAGTAGTGGATTGACAGGCTACAATGAGCAGTTCTTC,TRBV19,TRBJ2-1,.,14,.
CASSSLPTSSYNEQFF,TGTGCCAGCAGCTCGTTACCCACCAGCTCCTACAATGAGCAGTTCTTC,TRBV11-3,TRBJ2-1,.,16,.
CASSYSEAGGPGEQFF,TGTGCCAGCAGTTACTCGGAAGCGGGAGGGCCGGGGGAGCAGTTCTTC,TRBV6-5,TRBJ2-1,once,16,TRBD2
CASSLAVNTEAFF,TGTGCCAGCAGCTTAGCAGTGAACACTGAAGCTTTCTTT,TRBV11-2,TRBJ1-1,.,13,.
CASSFGGLNTEAFF,TGTGCCAGCAGTTTCGGGGGGCTGAACACTGAAGCTTTCTTT,TRBV28,TRBJ1-1,.,14,.
CATSRDLEGGYTF,TGTGCCACCAGCAGAGATTTGGAGGGTGGCTACACCTTC,TRBV15,TRBJ1-2,.,13,.
CASSPLSGSSYNEQFF,TGTGCCAGCAGTCCGCTCAGCGGGAGCTCCTACAATGAGCAGTTCTTC,TRBV28,TRBJ2-1,once,16,TRBD2
CASSYRGPQCYEQYF,TGTGCCAGCAGTTACAGGGGGCCGCAATGCTACGAGCAGTACTTC,TRBV6-5,TRBJ2-7,.,15,TRBD1
CASSQDPTGSQTQYF,TGTGCCAGCAGCCAAGATCCGACAGGGAGCCAGACCCAGTACTTC,TRBV4-2,TRBJ2-5,.,15,TRBD1
CAWSRVEDRESYNEQFF,TGTGCCTGGAGTCGGGTTGAGGACAGGGAATCCTACAATGAGCAGTTCTTC,TRBV30,TRBJ2-1,.,17,TRBD1
CASSLGEQFF,TGTGCCAGCTCTCTGGGAGAGCAGTTCTTC,TRBV28,TRBJ2-1,.,10,.
CASSLPEGGWQETQYF,TGTGCCAGCAGTTTACCGGAGGGGGGGTGGCAAGAGACCCAGTACTTC,TRBV28,TRBJ2-5,.,16,.
CASSIDQGDTEAFF,TGTGCCAGTAGTATAGATCAGGGTGACACTGAAGCTTTCTTT,TRBV19,TRBJ1-1,.,14,.
CASSWDRGNTGELFF,TGTGCCAGCAGCTGGGACAGGGGGAACACCGGGGAGCTGTTTTTT,TRBV7-8,TRBJ2-2,.,15,TRBD1
CASSQDLPAGGRNEQFF,TGTGCCAGCAGCCAAGATCTACCAGCGGGAGGTCGAAATGAGCAGTTCTTC,TRBV4-2,TRBJ2-1,.,17,TRBD2
CASSPNGRVRVRNQPQHF,TGTGCCAGCAGCCCAAATGGCAGGGTTAGAGTACGGAATCAGCCCCAGCATTTT,TRBV7-6,TRBJ1-5,few,18,.
CASSFYRAPYEQYF,TGTGCCAGCAGTTTTTACAGGGCCCCCTACGAGCAGTACTTC,TRBV5-4,TRBJ2-7,.,14,.
CASSFKGHNYSNQPQHF,TGTGCCAGCAGCTTTAAAGGGCATAATTATAGCAATCAGCCCCAGCATTTT,TRBV7-8,TRBJ1-5,.,17,.
CASSLVGGIDTQYF,TGCGCCAGCAGCTTGGTTGGGGGAATAGATACGCAGTATTTT,TRBV5-1,TRBJ2-3,.,14,.
CASSVTSPTRTGELFF,TGTGCCAGTAGTGTGACTAGCCCTACTAGAACCGGGGAGCTGTTTTTT,TRBV19,TRBJ2-2,.,16,TRBD2
CASSEALRGSTDTQYF,TGTGCCAGCAGTGAAGCGCTTCGCGGGAGCACAGATACGCAGTATTTT,TRBV6-1,TRBJ2-3,.,16,.
CASSLASGVITHEQFF,TGCGCCAGCAGCTTGGCGTCAGGGGTAATAACACATGAGCAGTTCTTC,TRBV5-1,TRBJ2-1,once,16,.
CASSARWGLHNEQFF,TGTGCCAGCAGCGCCCGATGGGGACTACACAATGAGCAGTTCTTC,TRBV9,TRBJ2-1,once,15,TRBD2
CASSLSGRSEQYF,TGTGCCAGCAGCTTGAGCGGGAGGAGCGAGCAGTACTTC,TRBV5-4,TRBJ2-7,.,13,TRBD2
CASSLYVGVNSYEQYF,TGTGCCAGCAGTTTATACGTGGGGGTCAATTCCTACGAGCAGTACTTC,TRBV28,TRBJ2-7,.,16,.
CASSYGTSGSEVNEQFF,TGTGCCAGCAGCTATGGGACTAGCGGGAGCGAGGTCAATGAGCAGTTCTTC,TRBV11-3,TRBJ2-1,.,17,TRBD2
CATSRDLPGWTHNEQFF,TGTGCCACCAGCAGAGATCTCCCAGGGTGGACCCACAATGAGCAGTTCTTC,TRBV15,TRBJ2-1,.,17,.
CATSRDYYTGELFF,TGCGCCACTTCCCGGGACTACTACACCGGGGAGCTGTTTTTT,TRBV5-1,TRBJ2-2,.,14,TRBD2
CASSQFGTNYYGYTF,TGTGCCAGCAGCCAATTTGGGACAAACTACTATGGCTACACCTTC,TRBV16,TRBJ1-2,.,15,.
CASSLARDRVFYEQFF,TGCGCCAGCAGCCTGGCCCGGGACAGGGTGTTCTATGAGCAGTTCTTC,TRBV5-1,TRBJ2-1,.,16,TRBD1
CASSRPRTGGFSGTEAFF,TGTGCCAGCTCACGACCACGGACAGGGGGCTTTAGTGGCACTGAAGCTTTCTTT,TRBV18,TRBJ1-1,.,18,TRBD1
CASSHRDRLEEDYGYTF,TGCGCCAGCAGCCACCGGGACAGGCTCGAGGAGGACTATGGCTACACCTTC,TRBV5-1,TRBJ1-2,.,17,TRBD1
CASSPTGTPPTNEKLFF,TGTGCCAGCAGTCCGACCGGGACACCCCCAACTAATGAAAAACTGTTTTTT,TRBV28,TRBJ1-4,.,17,.
CASSQDPTSGSYEQYF,TGCGCCAGCAGCCAAGATCCGACTAGCGGGAGTTACGAGCAGTACTTC,TRBV4-3,TRBJ2-7,.,16,TRBD2
CAIRLSGYEQYF,TGCGCCATCCGACTCTCTGGCTACGAGCAGTACTTC,TRBV10-2,TRBJ2-7,.,12,.
CASSENTGELFF,TGTGCCAGCAGTGAGAACACCGGGGAGCTGTTTTTT,TRBV27,TRBJ2-2,.,12,.
CASPRPVWGDTQYF,TGTGCCAGCCCCCGGCCCGTTTGGGGAGATACGCAGTATTTT,TRBV6-1,TRBJ2-3,.,14,.